This T cell receptor beta chain stems from a study of T-cell memory formation after mild COVID-19. General study results and limits: Pre-infection memory showed some responding clones, and this suggested that cross-reactive memory joined.

The sample holds a few counts of this clonotype. Its antigen is not known. Using its own MiXCR run on the 5' RACE reads, TCRdb lists one record per CDR3 protein. The table lists over 400,000 distinct CDR3 sequences, 20% to 30% of them singletons. The V end lost 5 bases, the J end lost 0 bases, and 11 bases lay between the germline ends. The V gene's germline CDR1 is MNHEY and CDR2 SVGEGT. This CDR3 region has 14 residues. V gene TRBV6-2 or TRBV6-3 combines with J gene TRBJ2-7; D gene unclear. This clonotype originated in an adult woman who had mild COVID-19 (a few samples of this study predate the infection). Cell type and time point are not known. The sequencing sample was made of PBMCs or a T cell subset sorted from them (not recorded which). As DNA, the CDR3 is TGTGCCAGCAGTACGGCCGGAGCCTCCTACGAGCAGTACTTC. Translation gives CASSTAGASYEQYF.